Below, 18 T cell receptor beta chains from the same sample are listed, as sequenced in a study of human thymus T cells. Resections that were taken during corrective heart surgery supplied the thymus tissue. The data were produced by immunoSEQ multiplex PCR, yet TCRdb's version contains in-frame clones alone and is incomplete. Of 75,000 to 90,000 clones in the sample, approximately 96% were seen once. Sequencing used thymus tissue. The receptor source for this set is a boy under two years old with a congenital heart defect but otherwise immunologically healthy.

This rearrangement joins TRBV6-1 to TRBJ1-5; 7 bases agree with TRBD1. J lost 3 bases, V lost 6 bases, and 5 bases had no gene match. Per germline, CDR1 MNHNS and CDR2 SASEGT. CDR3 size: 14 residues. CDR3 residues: CASSGTVFNQPQHF. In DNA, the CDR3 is TGTGCCAGCAGCGGGACAGTATTCAATCAGCCCCAGCATTTT.

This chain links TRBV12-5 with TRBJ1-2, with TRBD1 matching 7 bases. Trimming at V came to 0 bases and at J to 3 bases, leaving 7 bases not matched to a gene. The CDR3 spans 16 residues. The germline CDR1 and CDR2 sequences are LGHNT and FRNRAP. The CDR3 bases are TGTGCTAGTGGTTTGGTAATCGGAGACAGGGACTATGGCTACACCTTC. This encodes CASGLVIGDRDYGYTF.

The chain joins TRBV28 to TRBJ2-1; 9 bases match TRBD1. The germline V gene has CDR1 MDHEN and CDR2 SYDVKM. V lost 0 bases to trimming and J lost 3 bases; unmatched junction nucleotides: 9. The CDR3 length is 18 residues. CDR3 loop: CASSLCWFGTGIYNEQFF. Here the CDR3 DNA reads TGTGCCAGCAGTTTATGTTGGTTTGGGACAGGGATCTACAATGAGCAGTTCTTC.

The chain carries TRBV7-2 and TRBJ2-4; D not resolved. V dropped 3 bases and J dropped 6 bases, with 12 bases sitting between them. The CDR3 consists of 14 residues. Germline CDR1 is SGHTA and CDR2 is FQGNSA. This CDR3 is CASSLEARANIQYF. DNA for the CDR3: TGTGCCAGCAGCTTGGAAGCCCGGGCAAACATTCAGTACTTC. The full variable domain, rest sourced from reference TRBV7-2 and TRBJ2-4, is GAGVSQSPSNKVTEKGKDVELRCDPISGHTALYWYRQSLGQGLEFLIYFQGNSAPDKSGLPSDRFSAERTGGSVSTLTIQRTQQEDSAVYLCASSLEARANIQYFGAGTRLSVL.

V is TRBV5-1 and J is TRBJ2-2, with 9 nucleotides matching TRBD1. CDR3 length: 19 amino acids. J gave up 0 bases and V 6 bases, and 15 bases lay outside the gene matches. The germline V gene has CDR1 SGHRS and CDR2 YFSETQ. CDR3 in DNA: TGCGCCAGCACTAAATTCGCACCACAGGGGGCCCCGAACACCGGGGAGCTGTTTTTT. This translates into CASTKFAPQGAPNTGELFF.

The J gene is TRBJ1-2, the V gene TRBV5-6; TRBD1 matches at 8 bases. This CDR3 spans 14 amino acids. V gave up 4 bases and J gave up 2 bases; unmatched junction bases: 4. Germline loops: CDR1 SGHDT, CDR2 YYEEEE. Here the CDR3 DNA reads TGTGCCAGCAGCCCTCGGACAGGGAACTATGGCTACACCTTC. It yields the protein CASSPRTGNYGYTF.

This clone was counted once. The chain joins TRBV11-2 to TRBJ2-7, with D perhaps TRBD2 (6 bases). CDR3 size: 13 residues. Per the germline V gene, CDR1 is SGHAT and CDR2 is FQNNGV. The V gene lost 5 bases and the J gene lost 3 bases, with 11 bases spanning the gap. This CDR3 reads CASSPGLFYEQYF. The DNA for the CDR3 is TGTGCCAGCAGCCCGGGACTCTTCTACGAGCAGTACTTC.

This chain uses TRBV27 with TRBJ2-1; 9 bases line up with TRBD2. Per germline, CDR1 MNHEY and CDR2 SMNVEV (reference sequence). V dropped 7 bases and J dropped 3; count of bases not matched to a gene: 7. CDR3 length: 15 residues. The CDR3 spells CASTLGGGGYNEQFF. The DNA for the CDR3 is TGTGCCAGCACCCTGGGCGGGGGGGGCTACAATGAGCAGTTCTTC.

In DNA form, the CDR3 reads TGTGCCAGCAGTGTAAAAACTAGCGGGGGACCTTACAATGAGCAGTTCTTC. Protein product: CASSVKTSGGPYNEQFF. The chain recombines TRBV6-1 with TRBJ2-1; 11 bases agree with TRBD2. The J segment lost 4 bases and the V segment lost 4 bases, leaving 9 bases of the junction unmatched. Per the germline V gene, CDR1 is MNHNS and CDR2 is SASEGT. The CDR3 covers 17 residues.

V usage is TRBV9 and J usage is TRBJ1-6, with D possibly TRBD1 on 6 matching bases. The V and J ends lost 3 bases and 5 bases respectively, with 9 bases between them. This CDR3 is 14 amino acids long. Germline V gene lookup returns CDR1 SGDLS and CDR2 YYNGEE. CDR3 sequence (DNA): TGTGCCAGCAGCGGGACAGACAATAATTCACCCCTCCACTTT. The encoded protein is CASSGTDNNSPLHF.

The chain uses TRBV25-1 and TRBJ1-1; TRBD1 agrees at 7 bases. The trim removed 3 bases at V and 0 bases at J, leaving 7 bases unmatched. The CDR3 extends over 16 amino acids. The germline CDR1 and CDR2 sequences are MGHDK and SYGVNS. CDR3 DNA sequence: TGTGCCAGCAGTGAGGGGACAGTCCGCGTGAACACTGAAGCTTTCTTT. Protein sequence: CASSEGTVRVNTEAFF.

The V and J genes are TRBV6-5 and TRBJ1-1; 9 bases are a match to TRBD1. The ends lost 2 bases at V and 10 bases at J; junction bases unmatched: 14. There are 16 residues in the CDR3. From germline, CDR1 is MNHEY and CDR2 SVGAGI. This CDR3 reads CASSYGQGSRRVGAFF. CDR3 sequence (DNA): TGTGCCAGCAGTTACGGACAGGGGAGTCGTCGTGTGGGAGCTTTCTTT.

CDR3 DNA: TGTGCCAGTAGTATAGATCGACTAGCGGGATGGGGGAATGAGCAGTTCTTC. Translating it yields CASSIDRLAGWGNEQFF. The chain employs TRBV19 and TRBJ2-1, with TRBD2 matching over 11 bases. CDR3 length equals 17 residues. The J segment lost 7 bases and the V segment lost 0 bases, leaving 8 bases of the junction unmatched. Germline loops: CDR1 LNHDA, CDR2 SQIVND (reference sequence).

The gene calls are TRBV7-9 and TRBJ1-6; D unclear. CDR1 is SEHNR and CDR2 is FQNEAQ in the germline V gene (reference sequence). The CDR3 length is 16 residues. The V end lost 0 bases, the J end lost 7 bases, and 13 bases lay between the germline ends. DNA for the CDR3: TGTGCCAGCAGCTTAGCGGAGGAGGCAGAGAATTCACCCCTCCACTTT. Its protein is CASSLAEEAENSPLHF.

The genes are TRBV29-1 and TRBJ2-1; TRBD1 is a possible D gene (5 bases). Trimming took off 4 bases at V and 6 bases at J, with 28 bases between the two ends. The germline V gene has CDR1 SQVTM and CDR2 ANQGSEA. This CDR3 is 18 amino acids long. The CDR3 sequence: CSVVLQIDSFFLRNEQFF. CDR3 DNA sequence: TGCAGCGTTGTTTTGCAGATTGACAGTTTCTTTTTGCGCAATGAGCAGTTCTTC.

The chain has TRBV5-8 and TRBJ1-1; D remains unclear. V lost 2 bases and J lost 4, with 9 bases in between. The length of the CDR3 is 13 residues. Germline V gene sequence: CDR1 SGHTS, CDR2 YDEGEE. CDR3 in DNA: TGTGCCAGCAGCTTCGAGATAGGCACTGAAGCTTTCTTT. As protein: CASSFEIGTEAFF.

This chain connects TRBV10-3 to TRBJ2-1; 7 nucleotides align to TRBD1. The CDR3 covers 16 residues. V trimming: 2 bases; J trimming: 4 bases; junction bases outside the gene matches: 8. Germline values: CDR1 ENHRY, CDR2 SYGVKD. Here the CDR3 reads CAISERGGAGYNEQFF. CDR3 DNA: TGTGCCATCAGTGAGCGAGGGGGCGCAGGATACAATGAGCAGTTCTTC.

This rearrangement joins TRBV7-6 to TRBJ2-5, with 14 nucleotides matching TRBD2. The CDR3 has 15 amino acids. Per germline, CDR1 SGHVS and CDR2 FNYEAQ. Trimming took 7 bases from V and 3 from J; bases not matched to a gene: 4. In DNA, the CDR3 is TGTGCCAGCAACGGGGGACTAGCGGGGGAAGAGACCCAGTACTTC. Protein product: CASNGGLAGEETQYF.